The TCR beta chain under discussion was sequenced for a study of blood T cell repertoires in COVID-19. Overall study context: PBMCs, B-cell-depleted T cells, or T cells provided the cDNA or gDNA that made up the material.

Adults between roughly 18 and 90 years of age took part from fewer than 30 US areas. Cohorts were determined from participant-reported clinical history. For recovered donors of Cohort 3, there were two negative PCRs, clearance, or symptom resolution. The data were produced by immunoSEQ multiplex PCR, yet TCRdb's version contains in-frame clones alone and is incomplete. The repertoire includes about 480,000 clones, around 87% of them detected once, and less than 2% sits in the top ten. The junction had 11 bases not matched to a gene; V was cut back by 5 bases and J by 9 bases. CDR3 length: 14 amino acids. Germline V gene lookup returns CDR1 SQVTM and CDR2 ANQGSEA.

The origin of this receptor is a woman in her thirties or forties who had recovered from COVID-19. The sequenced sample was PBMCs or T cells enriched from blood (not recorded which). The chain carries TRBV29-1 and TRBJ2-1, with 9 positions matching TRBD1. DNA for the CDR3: TGCAGCGTTTATGACAGGGGGACTGGAGGTGAGCAGTTCTTC. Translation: CSVYDRGTGGEQFF.